This T cell receptor beta chain was sequenced in a study of blood T cell repertoires in COVID-19. Study in general: Both acute and convalescent COVID-19 samples were obtained from the United States, Italy and Spain.

The ends lost 7 bases at V and 1 base at J; junction bases unmatched: 13. CDR3 length: 18 residues. Germline assignment: CDR1 SGHRS and CDR2 YFSETQ. TCRdb's table, derived via immunoSEQ multiplex PCR, lists solely in-frame clones and lacks some. Among over 130,000 clones, roughly 80% were seen once, and the ten largest hold about 8%. Material: peripheral blood. The chain is built from TRBV5-1 and TRBJ2-6; 8 positions agree with TRBD2. This receptor was identified in a human donor in a cohort sampled during active COVID-19. The CDR3, as DNA: TGCGCCAGCTGCCCCCGGGTAGCGGGGCCTTCTGGGGCCAACGTCCTGACTTTC. It specifies CASCPRVAGPSGANVLTF.